A single count supports the clone carrying this T cell receptor beta chain. The antigen remains undetermined. Both 60 Vbeta primers and 13 Jbeta primers went into the PCR. Per the authors' pipeline: Later, about 80 million unique TCR beta chains were counted in an analysis, and about 12 million of them were shared. The protocol was immunoSEQ multiplex PCR, while the TCRdb copy is restricted to in-frame clones and leaves out a portion. Clonal size and the V and J genes are those of that table, whereas D and trimming came from the DNA. In the table there are roughly 130,000 clones, just under 80% of which are singletons. The data were obtained in a study of cytomegalovirus exposure and HLA in healthy donors. Study details: Caucasian-associated ancestry cluster membership applied to less than 85% of around 400 genotyped donors.

Findings and caveats of the study: TCR beta V- and J-gene trimming was later associated with a missense DCLRE1C variant.

The V gene lost 4 bases and the J gene lost 2 bases, with 13 bases spanning the gap. This CDR3 contains 15 residues. The V gene's germline CDR1 is SGHRS and CDR2 YFSETQ. The sample comprised PBMCs. The TCR sequence derives from a man younger than 45 in good health and CMV-seronegative. This chain uses TRBV5-1 with TRBJ1-3, with a weak D call TRBD1 (6 bases). For the CDR3, the DNA is TGCGCCAGCAGCAGAGAACAGGGAACTGGAAACACCATATATTTT. Protein sequence: CASSREQGTGNTIYF. The full variable domain, in which reference TRBV5-1 and TRBJ1-3 provide the parts outside the CDR3, is KAGVTQTPRYLIKTRGQQVTLSCSPISGHRSVSWYQQTPGQGLQFLFEYFSETQRNKGNFPGRFSGRQFSNSRSEMNVSTLELGDSALYLCASSREQGTGNTIYFGEGSWLTVV.